What follows is one T cell receptor (beta chain) and its context. With 1 base removed from V and 4 bases from J, the gap between germline ends came to 11 bases. The CDR3 extends over 15 amino acids. CDR1 is LNHDA, CDR2 SQIVND, per germline (reference sequence). TCRdb re-called the reads with MiXCR, one entry per CDR3 protein. The sample lists around 310,000 distinct CDR3 sequences, 15% to 20% occurring once. This specimen belongs to a study of T cell repertoires in cytomegalovirus infection. The TCR comes from a human donor in good health (CMV status not recorded). Some clones in this sample may be carry-over from other donors' samples. The sample taken for sequencing was PBMCs. The chain couples TRBV19 to TRBJ1-5; maybe TRBD1 (5 bases). The CDR3 nucleotides read TGTGCCAGTAGTATAGTTCGGGGGGGGAATCAGCCCCAGCATTTT. Translated, it gives CASSIVRGGNQPQHF.